The rows below give T cell receptor beta chains drawn from one sample of a study of cytomegalovirus exposure and HLA in healthy donors. Method: immunoSEQ multiplex PCR; TCRdb's copy keeps in-frame clones and lacks some. The sample totals roughly 78,000 clones. The sequenced sample consisted of PBMCs. These receptors originate from a man aged 40-55 years in good health and CMV-seronegative. Both conserved end residues are trimmed from each CDR3. Each record gives: V gene, J gene, D gene, CDR3 protein. A D gene is named only where the DNA matches it firmly.

v_call: TRBV19; j_call: TRBJ2-1; d_call: NA; cdr3_aa: ASYSYNEQF
v_call: TRBV9; j_call: TRBJ2-2; d_call: TRBD2; cdr3_aa: ASSVPSGTSGGRGELF
v_call: TRBV7-2; j_call: TRBJ2-3; d_call: TRBD1; cdr3_aa: ASSLGQGLTSTDTQY
v_call: TRBV10-2; j_call: TRBJ2-1; d_call: NA; cdr3_aa: ASREWTDSSYNEQF
v_call: TRBV5-1; j_call: TRBJ2-6; d_call: NA; cdr3_aa: ASSTTSGANVLT
v_call: TRBV5-1; j_call: TRBJ2-5; d_call: NA; cdr3_aa: ASSLDGETQY
v_call: TRBV29-1; j_call: TRBJ1-1; d_call: NA; cdr3_aa: SVVILSWGVNTEAF
v_call: TRBV7-8; j_call: TRBJ2-3; d_call: TRBD2; cdr3_aa: ASNPPRAGGLIDTQY
v_call: TRBV7-6; j_call: TRBJ1-1; d_call: NA; cdr3_aa: ASSLQGNTEAF
v_call: TRBV5-1; j_call: TRBJ1-4; d_call: TRBD1; cdr3_aa: ASSPGWDRDFNEKLF
v_call: TRBV6-1; j_call: TRBJ2-7; d_call: TRBD1; cdr3_aa: ASRPQTGSGYEQY
v_call: TRBV2; j_call: TRBJ2-3; d_call: TRBD2; cdr3_aa: ASSVKREGDTQY
v_call: TRBV10-1; j_call: TRBJ2-1; d_call: TRBD2; cdr3_aa: ASSDGSSGRADSYNEQF
v_call: TRBV7-2; j_call: TRBJ2-3; d_call: TRBD2; cdr3_aa: ASSLVGSSGPSTDTQY
v_call: TRBV2; j_call: TRBJ1-1; d_call: TRBD1; cdr3_aa: ASSIQGGGTEAF
v_call: TRBV30; j_call: TRBJ1-3; d_call: NA; cdr3_aa: AWSVNSGNTIY
v_call: TRBV10-2; j_call: TRBJ1-6; d_call: TRBD1; cdr3_aa: ASSEGDRVNSPLH
v_call: TRBV14; j_call: TRBJ2-7; d_call: NA; cdr3_aa: ASSQVQGTYEQY
v_call: TRBV5-1; j_call: TRBJ1-1; d_call: TRBD1; cdr3_aa: ASSLQTGGGTEAF
v_call: TRBV6-1; j_call: TRBJ2-6; d_call: TRBD1; cdr3_aa: ASSEITQGSGANVLT
v_call: TRBV2; j_call: TRBJ2-7; d_call: TRBD1; cdr3_aa: ASSGDRAEQY
v_call: TRBV5-1; j_call: TRBJ2-3; d_call: NA; cdr3_aa: ASSLREGADTQY
v_call: TRBV7-9; j_call: TRBJ1-5; d_call: NA; cdr3_aa: ASSPGLSRAHNQPQH
v_call: TRBV7-9; j_call: TRBJ1-5; d_call: TRBD1; cdr3_aa: ASSKVGQASNQPQH
v_call: TRBV2; j_call: TRBJ2-7; d_call: TRBD1; cdr3_aa: ASREDRGRQY
v_call: TRBV7-2; j_call: TRBJ1-6; d_call: NA; cdr3_aa: ASSLLRRSSYNSPLH
v_call: TRBV9; j_call: TRBJ1-2; d_call: TRBD1; cdr3_aa: ASSETGANYGYT
v_call: TRBV5-6; j_call: TRBJ2-5; d_call: TRBD1; cdr3_aa: ASSFRGTGAETQY
v_call: TRBV7-2; j_call: TRBJ2-7; d_call: NA; cdr3_aa: ASSSLYEQY
v_call: TRBV28; j_call: TRBJ2-3; d_call: NA; cdr3_aa: ASLADTDTQY
v_call: TRBV6-4; j_call: TRBJ2-2; d_call: NA; cdr3_aa: ASSPSAGSTGELF
v_call: TRBV6-5; j_call: TRBJ1-5; d_call: NA; cdr3_aa: ASSYNSPIGNQPQH